This TCR beta chain was retrieved from a study of cytomegalovirus exposure and HLA in healthy donors. About the research overall: HLA-typed donors were the source of tens of millions of unique TCRs held in an early data release.

Study findings and constraints: Most TCR sequences were uncommon, yet certain public TCRs appeared in many donors.

60 Vbeta and 13 Jbeta primers were used in PCR. Authors' methods: A follow-up analysis tallied 86 million or so unique TCR beta chains, roughly 11 million shared. Sequenced by immunoSEQ multiplex PCR; TCRdb stores in-frame clones only, minus some. V, J and clone size are taken as reported in that table, and D and trimming were inferred from the DNA itself. Of roughly 70,000 clones detected, roughly four fifths appear once; the ten largest clones hold around 6%. This clone has more than one count but fewer than ten. Its antigen is unidentified. The germline V and J ends were trimmed by 6 bases and 1 base, with 12 bases remaining between them. This CDR3 spans 13 amino acids. Germline assignment: CDR1 SQVTM and CDR2 ANQGSEA.

The chain carries TRBV29-1 and TRBJ1-1; unclear D gene. The receptor was derived from a man aged 50-59 years in good health and CMV-seronegative. Input material: PBMCs. In nucleotides, the CDR3 is TGCAGCGTCATACTATATAGGAACACTGAAGCTTTCTTT. Residues: CSVILYRNTEAFF.